These T cell receptor beta chains were read from a single sample in a study of T cell clonotyping in hematopoietic cell transplantation. TCRdb keeps only in-frame clones here, not all; method: immunoSEQ multiplex PCR. Among approximately 41,000 clones, roughly 96% were seen once, and the ten largest hold about 1%. The sequenced sample consisted of peripheral blood mononuclear cells. These receptor sequences come from a man younger than 45 in good health. Some clones in this sample may be carry-over from other donors' samples. Both conserved end residues are part of each CDR3. The order of the fields is J gene, clone size, D gene, V gene, CDR3 protein, CDR3 DNA. The D gene is left open where the match is weak. The listing skips clone size in some rows; elsewhere it reads once, few, many or a size class.

TRBJ2-3 - - TRBV27 CASSPLGTDTQYF TGTGCCAGCAGCCCTTTGGGCACAGATACGCAGTATTTT
TRBJ2-7 - - TRBV6-5 CASSYSLGGYEQYF TGTGCCAGCAGTTACTCCCTGGGCGGCTACGAGCAGTACTTC
TRBJ2-1 - TRBD1 TRBV6-5 CASFAGGPYNEQFF TGTGCCAGCTTCGCAGGGGGCCCCTACAATGAGCAGTTCTTC
TRBJ2-5 - TRBD1 TRBV19 CASTGTGTKETQYF TGTGCCAGTACTGGGACAGGAACCAAAGAGACCCAGTACTTC
TRBJ1-1 - TRBD1 TRBV6-5 CASSYLTGTGNTEAFF TGTGCCAGCAGTTACCTGACAGGGACGGGGAACACTGAAGCTTTCTTT
TRBJ1-2 - - TRBV7-8 CASSRGRSNDYGYTF TGTGCCAGCAGCCGTGGGCGATCAAATGACTATGGCTACACCTTC
TRBJ2-5 - TRBD2 TRBV4-2 CASSQDGSGRRSETQYF TGTGCCAGCAGCCAAGACGGTAGCGGGAGGAGGTCTGAGACCCAGTACTTC
TRBJ1-2 - - TRBV7-8 CASSLAADRRYGYTF TGTGCCAGCAGCTTAGCGGCCGACAGGAGATATGGCTACACCTTC
TRBJ2-1 - - TRBV7-9 CASSLAIRDPEQFF TGTGCCAGCAGCTTAGCCATCAGGGATCCCGAGCAGTTCTTC
TRBJ2-7 once - TRBV10-3 CAAADSRSYEQYF TGTGCCGCCGCGGACTCCCGCTCCTACGAGCAGTACTTC
TRBJ2-1 - TRBD2 TRBV7-2 CASSFPPGTSRNEQFF TGTGCCAGCAGCTTTCCCCCCGGGACTAGTCGCAATGAGCAGTTCTTC
TRBJ1-2 - TRBD1 TRBV10-2 CASSYGQGADSDKLAYGYTF TGCGCCAGCAGTTACGGACAGGGGGCAGATTCGGACAAGCTCGCCTATGGCTACACCTTC
TRBJ1-1 - - TRBV14 CASSLVMTRAAFF TGTGCCAGCAGCCTAGTGATGACCAGGGCGGCTTTCTTT
TRBJ1-6 - - TRBV30 CAWSGYGGASSPLHF TGTGCCTGGAGTGGGTATGGGGGCGCTTCTTCACCCCTCCACTTT
TRBJ2-7 - - TRBV10-1 CASSEGGEAYEQYF TGCGCCAGCAGTGAGGGGGGAGAGGCCTACGAGCAGTACTTC
TRBJ2-7 - - TRBV7-9 CASSFVGRNYEQYF TGTGCCAGCAGCTTTGTTGGGCGGAACTACGAGCAGTACTTC
TRBJ2-4 - - TRBV4-1 CASSQDGSGTLSIQYF TGCGCCAGCAGCCAAGACGGGAGCGGCACCTTATCCATTCAGTACTTC
TRBJ1-2 - TRBD1 TRBV27 CASGTGLNYGYTF TGTGCCAGCGGGACAGGGCTGAACTATGGCTACACCTTC
TRBJ1-4 - TRBD1 TRBV10-1 CASRGDRDEEKLFF TGCGCCAGCAGGGGGGACAGGGATGAGGAAAAACTGTTTTTT